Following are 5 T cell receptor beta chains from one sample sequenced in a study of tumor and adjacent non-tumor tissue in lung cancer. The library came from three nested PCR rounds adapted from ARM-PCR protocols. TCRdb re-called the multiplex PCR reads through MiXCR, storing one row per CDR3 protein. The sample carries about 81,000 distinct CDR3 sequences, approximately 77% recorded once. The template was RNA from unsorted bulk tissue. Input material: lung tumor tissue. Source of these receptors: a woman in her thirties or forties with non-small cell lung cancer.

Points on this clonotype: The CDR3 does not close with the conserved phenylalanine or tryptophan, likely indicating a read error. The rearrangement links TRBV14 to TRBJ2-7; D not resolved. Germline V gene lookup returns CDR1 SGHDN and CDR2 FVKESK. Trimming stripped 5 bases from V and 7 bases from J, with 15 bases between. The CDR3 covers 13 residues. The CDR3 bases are TGTGCCAGCAGCTCATACTACCTTTATGAGCAGTACCTC. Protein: CASSSYYLYEQYL.

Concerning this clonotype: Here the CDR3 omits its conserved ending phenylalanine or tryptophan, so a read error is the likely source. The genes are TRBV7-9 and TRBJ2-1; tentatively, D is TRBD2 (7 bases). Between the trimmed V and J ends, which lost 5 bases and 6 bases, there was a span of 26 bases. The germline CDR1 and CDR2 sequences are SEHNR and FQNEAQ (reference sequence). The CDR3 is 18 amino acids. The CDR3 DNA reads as TGTGCCAGCAGCAATGAAGGTTACTCGAGTGGGGGGGCCAATGAGCAGTTCTTA. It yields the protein CASSNEGYSSGGANEQFL.

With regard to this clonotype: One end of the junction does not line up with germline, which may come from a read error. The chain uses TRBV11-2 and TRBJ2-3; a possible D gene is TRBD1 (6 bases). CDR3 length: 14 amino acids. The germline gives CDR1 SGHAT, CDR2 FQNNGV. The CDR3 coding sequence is TGTGCCAACAGCCGCATGGGCACGGACAGTAGGCAGTATTTT. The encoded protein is CANSRMGTDSRQYF.

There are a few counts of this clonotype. The CDR3 protein is CASSLGVQETQYF. Here the CDR3 DNA reads TGCGCCAGCAGCTTGGGCGTTCAGGAGACCCAGTACTTC. J is TRBJ2-5 and V is TRBV5-1, with D uncertain. Per germline, CDR1 SGHRS and CDR2 YFSETQ. The CDR3 length is 13 residues. V was shortened by 0 bases and J by 5 bases, with 8 bases between the two germline ends. Complete variable domain (other parts from reference TRBV5-1 and TRBJ2-5): KAGVTQTPRYLIKTRGQQVTLSCSPISGHRSVSWYQQTPGQGLQFLFEYFSETQRNKGNFPGRFSGRQFSNSRSEMNVSTLELGDSALYLCASSLGVQETQYFGPGTRLLVL.

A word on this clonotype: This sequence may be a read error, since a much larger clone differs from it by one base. In nucleotides, the CDR3 is TGTACCAGCAGCTTGACTGCCCAGTTCTTC. Its translation: CTSSLTAQFF. The rearrangement joins TRBV5-5 to TRBJ2-1, with no clear D. The length of the CDR3 is 10 residues. CDR1 SGHKS and CDR2 YYEKEE come from the germline V gene (reference sequence).